This T cell receptor (beta chain) appears in the sequencing data of a study of cytomegalovirus exposure and HLA in healthy donors. Germline V lookup: CDR1 LNHDA, CDR2 SQIVND (reference sequence). The CDR3 covers 14 residues. V was shortened by 5 bases and J by 13 bases, with 23 bases between the two germline ends. Use of 60 Vbeta and 13 Jbeta primers characterized the PCR. Using immunoSEQ multiplex PCR, the repertoire was profiled, and TCRdb retains in-frame clones only, with some absent. The sample shows some 70,000 clones, roughly three quarters of them seen only once. The TCR comes from a man younger than 30 in good health and CMV-seronegative. The sequencing input was PBMCs. The chain carries TRBV19 and TRBJ1-1; a weak D match, TRBD1 (6 bases). The CDR3 nucleotides read TGTGCCAGTAGTCAAGAAAGGGGGGGCGCGGAGGTTTTCTTT. Its protein product is CASSQERGGAEVFF.